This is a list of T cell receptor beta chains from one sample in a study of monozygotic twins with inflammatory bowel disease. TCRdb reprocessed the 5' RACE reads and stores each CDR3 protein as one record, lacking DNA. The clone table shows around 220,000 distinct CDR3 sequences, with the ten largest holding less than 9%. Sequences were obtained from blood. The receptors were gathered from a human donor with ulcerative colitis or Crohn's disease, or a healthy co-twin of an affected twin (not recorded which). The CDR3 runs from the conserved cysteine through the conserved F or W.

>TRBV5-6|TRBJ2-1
CASSLAMERQFF
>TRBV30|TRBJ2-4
CAWSEGNMQYF
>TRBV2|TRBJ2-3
CASSVSGYTDTQYF
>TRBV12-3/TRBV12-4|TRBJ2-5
CASSDARDLLQGTQYF
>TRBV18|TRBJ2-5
CASSPDILETQYF
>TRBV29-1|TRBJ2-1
CSTSGSGELYNEQFF
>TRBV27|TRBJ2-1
CASSRDLYSYNEQFF
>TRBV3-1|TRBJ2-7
CASSQAGRHEQYF
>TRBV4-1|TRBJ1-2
CASSLQGQESYGYTF
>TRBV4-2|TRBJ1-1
CASSQGRERTEAFF
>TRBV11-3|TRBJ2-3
CASSPGDRLSTDTQYF
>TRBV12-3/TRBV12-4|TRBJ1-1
CASSLGRHTEAFF
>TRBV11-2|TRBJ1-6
CASSQGQGASPLHF
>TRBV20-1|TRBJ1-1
CSAREGGSVYTEAFF
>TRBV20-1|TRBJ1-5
CSATSPNQPQHF
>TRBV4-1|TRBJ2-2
CASSQTGDTGELFF
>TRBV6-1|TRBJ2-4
CASSRLGTRENIQYF
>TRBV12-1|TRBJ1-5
CASSFHQSNQLQHF
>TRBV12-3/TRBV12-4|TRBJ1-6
CASSLAGTANSPLHF
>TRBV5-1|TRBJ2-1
CASSIRLVPFNEQFF
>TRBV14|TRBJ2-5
CASNSGTGKETQYF
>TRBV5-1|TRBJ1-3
CASSLTAGVGNTIYF
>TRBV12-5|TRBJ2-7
CASGFGIAYEQYF
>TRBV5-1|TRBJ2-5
CASSPVRETQYF
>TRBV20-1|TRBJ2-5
CSAPFGGETQYF
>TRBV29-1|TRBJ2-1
CSGTDGTNEQFF
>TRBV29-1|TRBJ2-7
CSVGGPSGTYYYEQYF
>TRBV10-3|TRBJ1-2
CAISTGALRYGYTF
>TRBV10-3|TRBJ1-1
CAISETVNTEAFF
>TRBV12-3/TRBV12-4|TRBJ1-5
CASSLARGTGGQPQHF
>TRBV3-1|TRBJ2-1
CASSLRDRGPNEQFF
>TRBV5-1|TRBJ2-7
CASRPGPTEGEQYF
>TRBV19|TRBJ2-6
CASSIYSNSGANVLTF
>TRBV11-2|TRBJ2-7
CASSFLAGVYEQYF
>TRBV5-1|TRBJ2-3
CASSLTRDRGLPDTQYF
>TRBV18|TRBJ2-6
CASSQRDGPSGANVLTF